The 29 T cell receptor beta chains listed next were all sequenced from one sample in a study of blood T cell repertoires in COVID-19. Profiling relied on immunoSEQ multiplex PCR, and the TCRdb table lists in-frame clones only, not all of them. The sample consists of some 74,000 clones, approximately 78% of them appearing once. Sequencing input: peripheral blood. The receptor source for this set is a woman older than 75 with active or convalescent COVID-19.

The chain joins TRBV6-1 to TRBJ2-7; 7 bases are shared with TRBD1. The CDR3 runs to 16 residues. V lost 4 bases, J lost 4 bases, and 13 bases stayed unmatched. Germline V gene lookup returns CDR1 MNHNS and CDR2 SASEGT. The CDR3 spells CASSARTGAEAYEQYF. CDR3 coding DNA: TGTGCCAGCAGTGCCAGAACAGGGGCAGAGGCTTACGAGCAGTACTTC.

The chain employs TRBV5-5 and TRBJ2-7, with D possibly matching TRBD1 (5 bases). The CDR3 spans 12 residues. V lost 2 bases and J lost 3, with 6 bases in between. Per the germline V gene, CDR1 is SGHKS and CDR2 is YYEKEE (reference sequence). CDR3 amino acids: CASSLTGYEQYF. In DNA form, the CDR3 reads TGTGCCAGCAGCTTAACAGGCTACGAGCAGTACTTC.

This chain joins TRBV7-8 and TRBJ2-2; TRBD2 matches at 8 bases. CDR1 is SGHVS, CDR2 FQNEAQ, per germline. The V gene end was trimmed by 1 base and the J gene end by 2 bases; junction bases not matched to a gene: 3. The CDR3 consists of 16 residues. The CDR3 spells CASSLGSGINTGELFF. DNA for the CDR3: TGTGCCAGCAGCTTAGGTAGCGGGATAAACACCGGGGAGCTGTTTTTT.

This chain connects TRBV6-5 to TRBJ1-1; D remains ambiguous. Germline-derived CDR1 and CDR2 are MNHEY and SVGAGI. The V end was cut by 10 bases, the J end by 4 bases, with 13 bases between. The CDR3 loop spans 12 amino acids. The CDR3 spells CATWVRLTEAFF. The DNA of the CDR3 is TGTGCCACTTGGGTTCGACTCACTGAAGCTTTCTTT.

The chain uses TRBV7-2 and TRBJ1-2, with 8 bases lining up with TRBD1. Unmatched junction bases numbered 7, after V lost 6 bases and J lost 7 bases. This CDR3 has 13 amino acids. The germline CDR1 and CDR2 sequences are SGHTA and FQGNSA. The CDR3 DNA follows: TGTGCCAGCAGGAATCAGGGGGCTGGTGGCTACACCTTC. It specifies CASRNQGAGGYTF.

This sequence joins TRBV21-1 and TRBJ1-1. TRBV21-1 is a pseudogene segment. This CDR3 contains 16 residues. The CDR3 bases are TGTGCCAGCAGCAAAGAACGTCGGGGAAGGGTTACTGAAGCTTTCTTT. It codes for CASSKERRGRVTEAFF.

The CDR3 DNA reads as TGTGCCAGCAGCTCGGGTCCGAACACTGAAGCTTTCTTT. Its translation: CASSSGPNTEAFF. The chain joins TRBV7-3 to TRBJ1-1, with no clear D. This CDR3 has 13 residues. Trimming took 4 bases from V and 1 from J, leaving 7 bases between them. CDR1 SGHTA and CDR2 FQGTGA come from the germline V gene.

V and J are TRBV5-8 and TRBJ1-5; D gene uncertain. CDR3 length equals 12 residues. The V gene's germline CDR1 is SGHTS and CDR2 YDEGEE. The ends were cut back, 0 bases at V and 9 bases at J, with 7 bases in the middle. In DNA, the CDR3 is TGTGCCAGCAGCTTGGATACCGGGCCCCAGCATTTT. This codes for CASSLDTGPQHF.

V is TRBV7-3 and J is TRBJ1-3; 8 positions match TRBD1. The CDR3 covers 15 residues. Trimming at V came to 4 bases and at J to 4 bases, leaving 6 bases not matched to a gene. Germline CDR1 and CDR2: SGHTA and FQGTGA. The CDR3 nucleotides are TGTGCCAGCAGCTCGGACAGGGTGGGAGGAAACACCATATATTTT. Amino acid sequence: CASSSDRVGGNTIYF.

This clone was counted between two and nine times. The chain couples TRBV19 to TRBJ2-7; D is perhaps TRBD1 (5 bases). Per the germline V gene, CDR1 is LNHDA and CDR2 is SQIVND (reference sequence). Trimming pared 4 bases from V and 0 bases from J, leaving 7 bases between. The CDR3 consists of 13 residues. The CDR3 coding sequence is TGTGCCAGTAGTACGACAGCCTCCTACGAGCAGTACTTC. Encoded protein: CASSTTASYEQYF.

The genes are TRBV7-9 and TRBJ1-1; 9 bases agree with TRBD1. V shed 1 base and J 1 base; nucleotides not matched to a gene: 1. The length of the CDR3 is 15 residues. Germline V gene lookup returns CDR1 SEHNR and CDR2 FQNEAQ (reference sequence). CDR3 nucleotides: TGTGCCAGCAGCTTAGAGACAGGGGGGAACACTGAAGCTTTCTTT. Its translation: CASSLETGGNTEAFF.

This clone occurred a few times. The chain is built from TRBV6-5 and TRBJ1-2, with 8 bases identical to TRBD1. Germline V gene lookup returns CDR1 MNHEY and CDR2 SVGAGI. V shed 2 bases and J 6 bases; nucleotides not matched to a gene: 8. The CDR3 is 15 amino acids. CDR3: CASSYGAQGADGYTF. The CDR3 bases are TGTGCCAGCAGTTACGGGGCGCAGGGGGCTGATGGCTACACCTTC.

The gene calls are TRBV6-5 and TRBJ1-1; no firm D call. CDR3 size: 13 residues. The V and J ends lost 6 bases and 5 bases respectively, with 13 bases between them. Germline-derived CDR1 and CDR2 are MNHEY and SVGAGI. Written as DNA, the CDR3 is TGTGCCAGCAGATCCGGACTATGGACTGAAGCTTTCTTT. Amino acid sequence: CASRSGLWTEAFF.

The chain recombines TRBV6-4 with TRBJ2-5; 9 bases fit TRBD1. J gave up 5 bases and V 3 bases, and 19 bases lay outside the gene matches. The CDR3 has 19 amino acids. Germline CDR1 MRHNA, CDR2 SNTAGT. CDR3 in DNA: TGTGCCAGCAGTGATTACGCCACAACACAGGGGGCGGGGGAGGAGACCCAGTACTTC. Amino acid sequence: CASSDYATTQGAGEETQYF.

V gene TRBV3-1 (or the pseudogene TRBV3-2) combines with J gene TRBJ2-5; tentatively, D is TRBD1 (5 bases). From germline, CDR1 is LGHDT and CDR2 YNNKEL (reference sequence). V was pared by 1 base and J by 4 bases, with 13 bases between. The CDR3 is 15 amino acids. Here the CDR3 DNA reads TGTGCCAGCAGCCAAGGGCAGGGTGTCGCAGAGACCCAGTACTTC. This translates into CASSQGQGVAETQYF.

The genes are TRBV19 and TRBJ2-4; 7 nucleotides align to TRBD2. The germline gives CDR1 LNHDA, CDR2 SQIVND (reference sequence). V lost 3 bases and J lost 5; bases outside the gene matches: 7. CDR3 length equals 15 residues. The CDR3 here is CASSILASGENIQYF. For the CDR3, the DNA is TGTGCCAGTAGTATCCTGGCTAGCGGAGAAAACATTCAGTACTTC. The variable domain in full, with the rest retrieved from reference TRBV19 and TRBJ2-4, is DGGITQSPKYLFRKEGQNVTLSCEQNLNHDAMYWYRQDPGQGLRLIYYSQIVNDFQKGDIAEGYSVSREKKESFPLTVTSAQKNPTAFYLCASSILASGENIQYFGAGTRLSVL.

The chain joins TRBV5-6 to TRBJ1-6; 7 positions match TRBD1. The germline V gene encodes CDR1 SGHDT and CDR2 YYEEEE. The CDR3 is 13 residues long. J lost 14 bases, V lost 3 bases, and 8 bases had no gene match. In nucleotides, the CDR3 is TGTGCCAGCAGCTCCGGACAGGCTTTAACCCTCCACTTT. It codes for CASSSGQALTLHF.

This chain links TRBV4-1 with TRBJ1-4; D is unresolved. The CDR3 loop spans 16 amino acids. Trimming removed 4 bases from V and 7 bases from J, with 19 bases in between. In germline, CDR1 is MGHRA, CDR2 YSYEKL. The CDR3 here is CASSPKGPGVVEKLFF. The CDR3 nucleotides are TGCGCCAGCAGCCCAAAAGGCCCCGGGGTAGTTGAAAAACTGTTTTTT.

The chain is built from TRBV24-1 and TRBJ1-2; D may be TRBD1 (5 bases). The CDR3 sequence is 14 residues long. With 0 bases removed from V and 8 bases from J, the gap between germline ends came to 12 bases. The V gene's germline CDR1 is KGHDR and CDR2 SFDVKD. CDR3 residues: CATSDLDSRRGYTF. CDR3 nucleotides: TGTGCCACCAGTGATTTGGACAGCCGCCGGGGCTACACCTTC.

The rearrangement joins TRBV5-1 to TRBJ2-7; 11 bases map to TRBD2. The CDR3 extends over 17 amino acids. The ends lost 1 base at V and 3 bases at J; junction bases unmatched: 9. Germline loops: CDR1 SGHRS, CDR2 YFSETQ. In DNA, the CDR3 is TGCGCCAGCAGCTTGACTAGCGGGAGCATAGGGGACTACGAGCAGTACTTC. As protein: CASSLTSGSIGDYEQYF.

This clone has ten or more counts. J is TRBJ2-2 and V is TRBV29-1, with D possibly TRBD2 on 5 matching bases. Germline V gives CDR1 SQVTM, CDR2 ANQGSEA. V shed 7 bases and J shed 0 bases, with 12 bases lying between them. The CDR3 runs 14 residues. The CDR3 nucleotides read TGCAGCGCAAGGAGGCAGCCGAACACCGGGGAGCTGTTTTTT. The encoded protein is CSARRQPNTGELFF.

The V gene is TRBV12-3 or TRBV12-4, the J gene TRBJ2-4; D gene ambiguous. V lost 3 bases and J 5 bases, leaving 8 bases between the germline ends. There are 13 residues in the CDR3. CDR3 in amino acids: CASSLKPENIQYF. DNA for the CDR3: TGTGCCAGCAGTTTGAAGCCGGAAAACATTCAGTACTTC.

The chain links TRBV6-5 to TRBJ1-3; no clear D. The CDR3 contains 16 residues. V lost 4 bases and J 0 bases, leaving 13 bases between the germline ends. The germline V gene encodes CDR1 MNHEY and CDR2 SVGAGI. CDR3 in DNA: TGTGCCAGCAGTTTTTTACCTGCCTACTCTGGAAACACCATATATTTT. It encodes CASSFLPAYSGNTIYF.

V gene TRBV15 combines with J gene TRBJ1-5, with 7 positions matching TRBD1. The V gene's germline CDR1 is LNHNV and CDR2 YYDKDF (reference sequence). Germline trimming cut 5 bases from V and 11 bases from J; bases unmatched to any gene: 6. The CDR3 is 12 residues long. DNA for the CDR3: TGTGCCACCAGCCGACAGGGCGGATCCCAGCATTTT. It translates to CATSRQGGSQHF.

V gene TRBV5-4 combines with J gene TRBJ2-1, with TRBD2 matching over 11 bases. Germline V gene sequence: CDR1 SGHNT, CDR2 YYREEE (reference sequence). V trimming: 4 bases; J trimming: 5 bases; junction bases outside the gene matches: 2. This CDR3 has 14 residues. CDR3 loop: CASSKTSGNNEQFF. CDR3 in DNA: TGTGCCAGCAGCAAGACTAGCGGGAACAATGAGCAGTTCTTC.

DNA for the CDR3: TGTGCCAGCAGCTTCTACAGGGGCGTCGCGAACACCGGGGAGCTGTTTTTT. Encoded protein: CASSFYRGVANTGELFF. V gene TRBV5-8 combines with J gene TRBJ2-2; the match to TRBD1 covers 7 bases. With 2 bases clipped from V and 0 bases from J, the junction kept 7 bases outside the gene matches. The CDR3 contains 17 residues. Germline V gives CDR1 SGHTS, CDR2 YDEGEE.

The chain links TRBV6-2 or TRBV6-3 to TRBJ1-1; unclear D gene. CDR3 size: 13 residues. V was clipped by 6 bases and J by 6 bases, with 14 bases between them. Germline CDR1 reads MNHEY; CDR2 reads SVGEGT. CDR3 in DNA: TGTGCCAGCAGCCGTACTGGGAGGCCTGAAGCTTTCTTT. Protein sequence: CASSRTGRPEAFF.

The V and J genes are TRBV11-3 and TRBJ2-5, with D hard to call. V dropped 5 bases and J dropped 2 bases, with 9 bases sitting between them. Per germline, CDR1 SGHNT and CDR2 YENEEA. This CDR3 is built from 13 residues. CDR3: CASSLVVQETQYF. CDR3 sequence (DNA): TGTGCCAGCAGCCTAGTAGTTCAAGAGACCCAGTACTTC.

This clone is a singleton in its sample. V usage is TRBV21-1 and J usage is TRBJ1-2; the tabulated D call, TRBD1, remains unverified against the DNA. TRBV21-1 is recorded as a pseudogene. This CDR3 has 13 amino acids. The CDR3 DNA sequence: TGTGCCAGCAGGTTCCAGGGGGCGGGCGGCTACACCTTC. Translated: CASRFQGAGGYTF.